Each of the 29 T cell receptor beta chains below was sequenced from the same sample in a study of graft-versus-host responses after intestinal transplantation. The data were produced by immunoSEQ multiplex PCR, yet TCRdb's version contains in-frame clones alone and is incomplete. Of roughly 15,000 clones in the sample, around 77% were seen once. Investigators treated the graft tissue so that it released intraepithelial and lamina propria lymphocytes. The specimen comprised ileum tissue, sampled roughly 460 days after intestinal transplant. These receptors were collected from a human patient who received an intestinal transplant, so some T cells may come from the graft donor.

The chain joins TRBV7-2 to TRBJ1-2; a possible D gene is TRBD1 (5 bases). The CDR3 is 14 residues long. Germline values: CDR1 SGHTA, CDR2 FQGNSA. V was shortened by 0 bases and J by 3 bases, with 8 bases between the two germline ends. The CDR3 loop is CASSLAGTDYGYTF. In DNA, the CDR3 is TGTGCCAGCAGCTTAGCCGGGACGGACTATGGCTACACCTTC.

The chain carries TRBV7-9 and TRBJ2-5; D could derive from TRBD1 or TRBD2 (5 bases each). Per the germline V gene, CDR1 is SEHNR and CDR2 is FQNEAQ (reference sequence). The V gene lost 8 bases and the J gene lost 3 bases, with 19 bases spanning the gap. The CDR3 runs to 15 residues. The CDR3 DNA follows: TGTGCCAGCCGGCGAGCCGGGTTGGGGGAAGAGACCCAGTACTTC. Protein sequence: CASRRAGLGEETQYF.

The table lists this clone with a few counts. This sequence joins TRBV7-3 and TRBJ2-3, with TRBD2 matching over 11 bases. CDR1 is SGHTA, CDR2 FQGTGA, per germline. CDR3 length: 16 amino acids. J gave up 2 bases and V 5 bases, and 6 bases lay outside the gene matches. CDR3 loop: CASSASSGGVTDTQYF. In DNA, the CDR3 is TGTGCCAGCAGCGCCAGTAGCGGGGGGGTCACAGATACGCAGTATTTT.

This clone is large within its sample. The V call is TRBV10-3, the J call TRBJ2-2; D may be TRBD2 (6 bases). Trimming removed 0 bases at V and 3 bases at J, with 8 bases between. The CDR3 has 15 residues. Germline V gene sequence: CDR1 ENHRY, CDR2 SYGVKD. The chain's CDR3 is CAISESRDYTGELFF. The CDR3 DNA reads TGTGCCATCAGTGAGTCACGGGACTACACCGGGGAGCTGTTTTTT.

The chain employs TRBV7-8 and TRBJ2-7; D is ambiguous. The tail of the sequence fits TRBJ2-5 better, so the J call may be wrong. In germline, CDR1 is SGHVS, CDR2 FQNEAQ. This CDR3 is built from 16 residues. CDR3 region: CASSLAAGARWETQYF. Here the CDR3 DNA reads TGTGCCAGCAGCTTAGCTGCAGGAGCAAGATGGGAGACCCAGTACTTC.

The CDR3 nucleotides are TGTGCCAGCAGCCCACTCCCGACTAGTGAGGGTGAGCAGTTCTTC. Translated, it gives CASSPLPTSEGEQFF. The J gene is TRBJ2-1, the V gene TRBV7-9; tentatively, D is TRBD2 (6 bases). The length of the CDR3 is 15 residues. The germline gives CDR1 SEHNR, CDR2 FQNEAQ (reference sequence). The V gene lost 5 bases and the J gene lost 9 bases, with 20 bases spanning the gap.

This chain joins TRBV4-1 and TRBJ1-1; D call uncertain. V dropped 4 bases and J dropped 5 bases, with 11 bases sitting between them. The CDR3 is 13 amino acids. CDR1 and CDR2 from the germline V gene are MGHRA and YSYEKL. The DNA of the CDR3 is TGCGCCAGCAGCCGGGTCGGAGGGACTGAAGCTTTCTTT. This sequence encodes CASSRVGGTEAFF.

The chain uses TRBV19 and TRBJ2-5; D is undetermined. The J call may be faulty, since TRBJ2-7 better matches the DNA end. Germline V lookup: CDR1 LNHDA, CDR2 SQIVND (reference sequence). This CDR3 is built from 15 residues. CDR3 DNA: TGTGCCAGTAGTATCGGGTCTTCGAGCTCCTACGAGCAGTACTTC. Its protein is CASSIGSSSSYEQYF.

This sequence joins TRBV11-3 and TRBJ1-2, with D perhaps TRBD1 (6 bases). The CDR3 length is 13 residues. The V and J ends lost 5 bases and 4 bases respectively, with 11 bases between them. Germline values: CDR1 SGHNT, CDR2 YENEEA. The CDR3 DNA sequence: TGTGCCAGCAGCCGAGGGGGAGGCTATGGCTACACCTTC. It translates to CASSRGGGYGYTF.

The chain has TRBV6-5 and TRBJ2-6, with no clear D. Germline lookup yields CDR1 MNHEY and CDR2 SVGAGI. The ends were cut back, 8 bases at V and 4 bases at J, with 12 bases in the middle. The CDR3 sequence is 14 residues long. The CDR3 region has the DNA TGTGCCAGCGGTCAGGTGTACGGGGCCAACGTCCTGACTTTC. It codes for CASGQVYGANVLTF.

The chain joins TRBV27 to TRBJ2-7; tentative D call: TRBD1 (6 bases). This CDR3 has 15 amino acids. With 3 bases removed from V and 2 bases from J, the gap between germline ends came to 14 bases. CDR1 is MNHEY, CDR2 SMNVEV, per germline (reference sequence). In DNA, the CDR3 is TGTGCCAGCAGTTTCTTGGGGCAGGGGACCTACGAGCAGTACTTC. Translating gives CASSFLGQGTYEQYF.

This clone was found once. The V gene is TRBV4-3, the J gene TRBJ1-3; no clear D gene. Deletions cut 0 bases from V and 0 bases from J, with 9 bases between. CDR3 length: 16 residues. The germline CDR1 and CDR2 sequences are LGHNA and YSLEER. Here the CDR3 DNA reads TGCGCCAGCAGCCAAGATGGGGATACCTCTGGAAACACCATATATTTT. It codes for CASSQDGDTSGNTIYF.

The sample holds one count of this clone. In DNA, the CDR3 is TGTGCCACCAGCAGAGGGTCCGGGACAGGGATAAGCTACACCTTC. Translated: CATSRGSGTGISYTF. The chain has TRBV15 and TRBJ1-2; 9 bases are a match to TRBD1. The CDR3 contains 15 residues. Per germline, CDR1 LNHNV and CDR2 YYDKDF (reference sequence). J was trimmed by 9 bases and V by 1 base; bases with no gene match: 9.

The table lists this clone with a few counts. CDR3: CASSDGTAYEQYF. CDR3 sequence (DNA): TGTGCCAGCAGCGACGGGACAGCCTACGAGCAGTACTTC. The rearrangement links TRBV9 to TRBJ2-7; 7 bases map to TRBD1. Trimming took 3 bases from V and 2 from J; bases not matched to a gene: 2. Germline V gene sequence: CDR1 SGDLS, CDR2 YYNGEE. The CDR3 is made up of 13 amino acids.

The chain employs TRBV29-1 and TRBJ1-1; 7 bases map to TRBD1. Germline CDR1 is SQVTM and CDR2 is ANQGSEA. V shed 5 bases and J 6 bases; nucleotides not matched to a gene: 9. This CDR3 is 13 amino acids long. This chain's CDR3 is CSVPPTGIAEAFF. In DNA, the CDR3 is TGCAGCGTTCCCCCGACAGGGATAGCTGAAGCTTTCTTT.

This clone was seen just once. CDR3 loop: CASSFFFGREGLSYEQYF. CDR3 nucleotides: TGTGCCAGCAGCTTTTTTTTCGGAAGGGAGGGCCTTTCCTACGAGCAGTACTTC. The J gene is TRBJ2-5, the V gene TRBV7-9; 7 nucleotides agree with TRBD2. TRBJ2-7 matches the DNA end more closely, so the J call is doubtful. This CDR3 has 18 residues. CDR1 is SEHNR and CDR2 is FQNEAQ in the germline V gene (reference sequence).

This sequence joins TRBV20-1 and TRBJ2-7; D perhaps matches TRBD1 (5 bases). Per germline, CDR1 DFQATT and CDR2 SNEGSKA (reference sequence). V lost 3 bases and J 5 bases, leaving 8 bases between the germline ends. There are 11 residues in the CDR3. CDR3 in amino acids: CSASPGNEQYF. CDR3 bases: TGCAGTGCTAGCCCAGGGAACGAGCAGTACTTC.

This clone has a single count. The V call is TRBV11-2, the J call TRBJ1-1; TRBD1 is a possible D gene (5 bases). V lost 4 bases to trimming and J lost 4 bases, with 22 bases between them. Germline CDR1 reads SGHAT; CDR2 reads FQNNGV. The CDR3 extends over 17 amino acids. The CDR3 nucleotides read TGTGCCAGCAGCTCCTTGGTGGGGGGAAAGTTTAGCACTGAAGCTTTCTTT. Translated: CASSSLVGGKFSTEAFF.

The chain is built from TRBV7-9 and TRBJ1-1; D is unclear. This CDR3 spans 14 amino acids. From germline, CDR1 is SEHNR and CDR2 FQNEAQ (reference sequence). The V and J ends lost 8 bases and 2 bases respectively, with 15 bases between them. The CDR3 DNA follows: TGTGCCAGCGCCGTGGGAGAAGTAAACACTGAAGCTTTCTTT. This sequence encodes CASAVGEVNTEAFF.

The chain uses TRBV2 and TRBJ1-4; 9 bases are shared with TRBD1. The CDR3 is 15 amino acids. The junction had 10 bases not matched to a gene; V was cut back by 7 bases and J by 7 bases. Germline V gene data show CDR1 as SNHLY and CDR2 as FYNNEI. CDR3 sequence (DNA): TGTGCCAGCACCTGGGGGGGGACAGGGATTGAAAAACTGTTTTTT. This translates into CASTWGGTGIEKLFF.

J is TRBJ2-2 and V is TRBV13; a weak D match, TRBD2 (5 bases). Germline CDR1 reads PRHDT; CDR2 reads FYEKMQ (reference sequence). This CDR3 is 15 amino acids long. The V end lost 5 bases, the J end lost 7 bases, and 17 bases lay between the germline ends. The CDR3 bases are TGTGCCAGCAGCCCCGGGCCCACTAGGTACGGGGAGCTGTTTTTT. Translation: CASSPGPTRYGELFF. The variable domain in full, with the rest retrieved from reference TRBV13 and TRBJ2-2, is AAGVIQSPRHLIKEKRETATLKCYPIPRHDTVYWYQQGPGQDPQFLISFYEKMQSDKGSIPDRFSAQQFSDYHSELNMSSLELGDSALYFCASSPGPTRYGELFFGEGSRLTVL.

This clone has more than one count but fewer than ten. The rearrangement links TRBV5-1 to TRBJ2-1; 7 bases are shared with TRBD1. The CDR3 is made up of 15 amino acids. Germline V gives CDR1 SGHRS, CDR2 YFSETQ. The ends lost 1 base at V and 6 bases at J; junction bases unmatched: 7. The CDR3 region has the DNA TGCGCCAGCAGCTTGTTGGCAGGGGGTCTCAATGAGCAGTTCTTC. Amino acids: CASSLLAGGLNEQFF.

This clone was recorded a few times. The chain employs TRBV7-2 and TRBJ2-7; D ambiguous. The ends were cut back, 3 bases at V and 4 bases at J, with 10 bases in the middle. The CDR3 runs 13 residues. The germline gives CDR1 SGHTA, CDR2 FQGNSA. This chain's CDR3 is CASSFHSSYEQYF. The CDR3 nucleotides are TGTGCCAGCAGCTTCCACTCTTCTTACGAGCAGTACTTC.

V and J are TRBV7-3 and TRBJ1-1, with no clear D. V lost 8 bases and J 0 bases, leaving 10 bases between the germline ends. The CDR3 has 13 amino acids. The germline gives CDR1 SGHTA, CDR2 FQGTGA. The CDR3 sequence is CASGRSMNTEAFF. CDR3 in DNA: TGTGCCAGCGGCCGCAGCATGAACACTGAAGCTTTCTTT.

The V call is TRBV9, the J call TRBJ2-3; weak D call: TRBD1 (6 bases). The germline V and J ends were trimmed by 0 bases and 6 bases, with 17 bases remaining between them. The CDR3 is made up of 16 amino acids. Germline V gives CDR1 SGDLS, CDR2 YYNGEE. Here the CDR3 reads CASSVAMWTALDTQYF. The CDR3 DNA sequence: TGTGCCAGCAGCGTAGCTATGTGGACAGCTCTGGATACGCAGTATTTT. The full variable domain, in which reference TRBV9 and TRBJ2-3 provide the parts outside the CDR3, is DSGVTQTPKHLITATGQRVTLRCSPRSGDLSVYWYQQSLDQGLQFLIQYYNGEERAKGNILERFSAQQFPDLHSELNLSSLELGDSALYFCASSVAMWTALDTQYFGPGTRLTVL.

The chain employs TRBV7-9 and TRBJ2-5, with 13 nucleotides matching TRBD2. The CDR3 extends over 16 amino acids. J gave up 11 bases and V 5 bases, and 14 bases lay outside the gene matches. CDR1 and CDR2 from the germline V gene are SEHNR and FQNEAQ (reference sequence). This CDR3 reads CASSPPRTSGGGEQYF. DNA of the CDR3: TGTGCCAGCAGCCCTCCGCGGACTAGCGGGGGTGGGGAGCAGTACTTC. The complete variable domain, with remaining parts taken from reference TRBV7-9 and TRBJ2-5, reads DTGVSQNPRHKITKRGQNVTFRCDPISEHNRLYWYRQTLGQGPEFLTYFQNEAQLEKSRLLSDRFSAERPKGSFSTLEIQRTEQGDSAMYLCASSPPRTSGGGEQYFGPGTRLLVL.

V gene TRBV9 combines with J gene TRBJ1-1; unclear D gene. Germline V lookup: CDR1 SGDLS, CDR2 YYNGEE. Trimming removed 4 bases at V and 1 base at J, with 8 bases between. The CDR3 covers 13 residues. CDR3 sequence reads: CASSSRTNTEAFF. CDR3 coding DNA: TGTGCCAGCAGCTCTAGGACGAACACTGAAGCTTTCTTT.

As concerns this clone: Other nucleotide sequences from this sample produce the same CDR3. The gene calls are TRBV6-5 and TRBJ2-1; D remains ambiguous. The CDR3 extends over 13 amino acids. The germline V and J ends were trimmed by 10 bases and 1 base, with 11 bases remaining between them. Germline lookup yields CDR1 MNHEY and CDR2 SVGAGI. CDR3 nucleotides: TGTGCCACCCAAGGACCTTCCTACAATGAGCAGTTCTTC. Translation gives CATQGPSYNEQFF.

The CDR3 loop reads CASSPTGSYGYTF. CDR3 DNA sequence: TGTGCCAGCAGCCCGACAGGGAGCTATGGCTACACCTTC. The V and J genes are TRBV11-2 and TRBJ1-2; TRBD1 matches at 7 bases. Germline CDR1 reads SGHAT; CDR2 reads FQNNGV. The trim removed 5 bases at V and 4 bases at J, leaving 4 bases unmatched. The CDR3 totals 13 residues.